One sample yielded the 25 T cell receptor beta chains listed below, sequenced in a study of CD8 T cells in ankylosing spondylitis. TCRdb fed the 5' RACE reads into MiXCR, producing one record per CDR3 protein. The repertoire holds 69,000 or so distinct CDR3 sequences, approximately 5% seen once, with 2.2% in the top ten. Sequenced: blood, either unsorted or a sorted T cell fraction (not recorded which). The receptors stem from a male donor with ankylosing spondylitis or in good health (not recorded which).

This clonotype has ten or more counts. The J gene is TRBJ2-6, the V gene TRBV28, with D possibly called TRBD1 or TRBD2 (7 bases each). The CDR3 extends over 17 amino acids. V was trimmed by 5 bases and J by 2 bases, leaving 16 bases between them. Germline values: CDR1 MDHEN, CDR2 SYDVKM. The CDR3 DNA follows: TGTGCCAGCAGTACCCTCAGGGGGGGGCCTGGGGCCAACGTCCTGACTTTC. As protein: CASSTLRGGPGANVLTF.

The sample holds many counts of this clonotype. The rearrangement links TRBV7-6 to TRBJ2-1; D remains ambiguous. Germline loops: CDR1 SGHVS, CDR2 FNYEAQ. The CDR3 contains 13 residues. Trimming left V 5 bases short and J 7 bases short, with 12 bases between. CDR3 amino acids: CASSPQTGNEQFF. CDR3 coding DNA: TGTGCCAGCAGCCCCCAGACCGGGAATGAGCAGTTCTTC.

This clonotype was observed many times. DNA of the CDR3: TGCAGCGTTGGGGGACAGATGGGAGAGACCCAGTACTTC. Its translation: CSVGGQMGETQYF. The J gene is TRBJ2-5, the V gene TRBV29-1; TRBD1 matches 7 bases. Germline V gene sequence: CDR1 SQVTM, CDR2 ANQGSEA. Germline trimming cut 4 bases from V and 4 bases from J; bases unmatched to any gene: 6. This CDR3 contains 13 residues.

This clonotype was detected ten times or more. V and J are TRBV9 and TRBJ2-1; D is unclear. V gave up 0 bases and J gave up 2 bases, with 9 bases separating them. This CDR3 is 15 amino acids long. Germline V gene data show CDR1 as SGDLS and CDR2 as YYNGEE. CDR3 coding DNA: TGTGCCAGCAGCGTAGAACCCACCCCCTACAATGAGCAGTTCTTC. Residues: CASSVEPTPYNEQFF.

This clonotype was seen at least ten times. The chain employs TRBV18 and TRBJ2-5; no reliable D call. Germline V gene lookup returns CDR1 KGHSH and CDR2 LQKENI. The V gene lost 2 bases and the J gene lost 4 bases, with 14 bases spanning the gap. This CDR3 contains 15 residues. As DNA, the CDR3 is TGTGCCAGCTCACCAGGGTCGGACCCTCGAGAGACCCAGTACTTC. It codes for CASSPGSDPRETQYF.

In its sample, this clonotype was seen many times. V and J are TRBV5-1 and TRBJ1-6; D unclear. There are 14 residues in the CDR3. Germline V CDR1 and CDR2: SGHRS, YFSETQ. V lost 0 bases and J lost 7, with 8 bases in between. For the CDR3, the DNA is TGCGCCAGCAGCTTGGAATCCCTAAATTCACCCCTCCACTTT. Translating gives CASSLESLNSPLHF.

This clonotype was found many times. The rearrangement links TRBV12-3 or TRBV12-4 to TRBJ1-1, with D possibly matching TRBD1 (5 bases). The CDR3 has 17 amino acids. Trimming pared 4 bases from V and 4 bases from J, leaving 22 bases between. CDR3 DNA: TGTGCCAGCAGTTCGTCGTCCGGGGCCCCATCGGGCACTGAAGCTTTCTTT. This translates into CASSSSSGAPSGTEAFF.

This clonotype was detected ten times or more. One end of the junction fails to match germline, which may point to a read error. V and J are TRBV15 and TRBJ2-3; TRBD2 agrees at 7 bases. The CDR3 runs to 18 residues. Per germline, CDR1 LNHNV and CDR2 YYDKDF (reference sequence). Here the CDR3 reads CATSGELGNRGETDTQYF. CDR3 bases: TGTGCCACCAGCGGAGAGCTCGGTAACCGGGGGGAGACAGATACGCAGTATTTT.

This clonotype was counted ten times or more. This chain links TRBV20-1 with TRBJ2-5; possibly TRBD1 for D (5 bases). The CDR3 has 16 residues. Trimming cost V 6 bases and J 3 bases, with 23 bases left between them. Germline loops: CDR1 DFQATT, CDR2 SNEGSKA (reference sequence). The CDR3 DNA reads as TGCAGTGCAGATGCCCAAAGGACACACAAAGAAGAGACCCAGTACTTC. Protein product: CSADAQRTHKEETQYF.

This clonotype was observed at least ten times. The chain recombines TRBV2 with TRBJ2-5; D is ambiguous. The CDR3 runs to 11 residues. Trimming took off 6 bases at V and 2 bases at J, with 4 bases between the two ends. The germline CDR1 and CDR2 sequences are SNHLY and FYNNEI. CDR3 bases: TGTGCCAGCAGAGCACAAGAGACCCAGTACTTC. Translating it yields CASRAQETQYF.

This clonotype has at least ten counts. The rearrangement links TRBV12-5 to TRBJ1-2; no definite D call. Per the germline V gene, CDR1 is LGHNT and CDR2 is FRNRAP. Trimming cost V 4 bases and J 6 bases, with 15 bases left between them. This CDR3 region has 14 residues. For the CDR3, the DNA is TGTGCTAGTGGTTCTCGTAACGGCCCCCATGGCTACACCTTC. Translated: CASGSRNGPHGYTF.

This clonotype was counted ten times or more. CDR3 coding DNA: TGCAGTACAGAGCGGGGAGACCTCTACGAGCAGTACTTC. Translation gives CSTERGDLYEQYF. The chain links TRBV20-1 to TRBJ2-7, with 7 bases that match TRBD2. The CDR3 is 13 residues long. With 8 bases clipped from V and 3 bases from J, the junction kept 10 bases outside the gene matches. Germline-derived CDR1 and CDR2 are DFQATT and SNEGSKA (reference sequence).

The sample holds many counts of this clonotype. The rearrangement uses TRBV4-1 and TRBJ2-5, with 10 bases fitting TRBD2. V shed 1 base and J 3 bases; nucleotides not matched to a gene: 5. The germline V gene has CDR1 MGHRA and CDR2 YSYEKL. This CDR3 is 16 amino acids long. CDR3 sequence reads: CASSQGTSGAKETQYF. In DNA, the CDR3 is TGCGCCAGCAGCCAAGGAACTAGCGGGGCGAAAGAGACCCAGTACTTC.

In its sample, this clonotype was seen many times. The chain has TRBV27 and TRBJ2-1, with TRBD2 matching 14 bases. The germline CDR1 and CDR2 sequences are MNHEY and SMNVEV (reference sequence). The CDR3 loop spans 19 amino acids. Trimming at V came to 7 bases and at J to 3 bases, leaving 14 bases not matched to a gene. CDR3 sequence (DNA): TGTGCCAGCACGACCCCCCTAGGACTAGCGGGGGGAGACTACAATGAGCAGTTCTTC. This translates into CASTTPLGLAGGDYNEQFF.

This clonotype was counted ten times or more. V gene TRBV10-3 combines with J gene TRBJ2-3, with D unclear. Trimming took 4 bases from V and 0 from J, leaving 8 bases between them. CDR3 length: 14 residues. CDR1 and CDR2 from the germline V gene are ENHRY and SYGVKD. CDR3 bases: TGTGCCATCAGTGCGGAAAGGAGCACAGATACGCAGTATTTT. Translation: CAISAERSTDTQYF.

This clonotype has a count of ten or more. The genes are TRBV4-1 and TRBJ2-1; perhaps TRBD2 as D (7 bases). CDR3 size: 15 residues. Germline V gene data show CDR1 as MGHRA and CDR2 as YSYEKL. Between the trimmed V and J ends, which lost 4 bases and 4 bases, there was a span of 14 bases. CDR3 in DNA: TGCGCCAGCAGCCCCCAAGGGGGGGATTACAATGAGCAGTTCTTC. This codes for CASSPQGGDYNEQFF.

Many counts were recorded for this clonotype. The chain links TRBV25-1 to TRBJ2-3; TRBD2 matches 12 bases. The CDR3 totals 16 residues. The V and J ends lost 3 bases and 4 bases, in that order; junction bases with no gene match: 5. Germline loops: CDR1 MGHDK, CDR2 SYGVNS. CDR3 coding DNA: TGTGCCAGCAGTGAGGGACTAGCGGGTTGGGCAGATACGCAGTATTTT. Protein product: CASSEGLAGWADTQYF.

The sample holds many counts of this clonotype. The chain joins TRBV18 to TRBJ1-4; the match to TRBD1 covers 9 bases. J was trimmed by 7 bases and V by 5 bases; bases with no gene match: 11. The CDR3 is 16 residues long. The germline V gene has CDR1 KGHSH and CDR2 LQKENI. The CDR3 nucleotides are TGTGCCAGCTCAGCCAATTCCGGGACAGGGCGTGAAAAACTGTTTTTT. Translating gives CASSANSGTGREKLFF.

The chain recombines TRBV7-9 with TRBJ2-7; D uncertain. CDR3 size: 14 residues. The V gene lost 8 bases and the J gene lost 5 bases, with 19 bases spanning the gap. CDR1 is SEHNR and CDR2 is FQNEAQ in the germline V gene (reference sequence). CDR3 bases: TGTGCCAGCCATGACCCCGGACGGCATAACGAGCAGTACTTC. Protein product: CASHDPGRHNEQYF.

This clonotype was counted a few times. Here the CDR3 DNA reads TGTGCCAGCAGTCCAGAGACAGGGCTGGGTGGGGCCAACGTCCTGACTTTC. This codes for CASSPETGLGGANVLTF. This sequence joins TRBV12-3 or TRBV12-4 and TRBJ2-6; TRBD1 agrees at 7 bases. V gave up 5 bases and J gave up 3 bases; unmatched junction bases: 10. The CDR3 contains 17 residues.

In this sample, this clonotype turned up many times. J is TRBJ1-2 and V is TRBV5-1, with 9 bases matching TRBD1. Looked up from germline, CDR1 is SGHRS and CDR2 is YFSETQ. Unmatched junction bases numbered 8, after V lost 0 bases and J lost 8 bases. The CDR3 consists of 15 residues. The CDR3 DNA reads TGCGCCAGCAGCTTGGGCCCGGGACAGGGAGCCGGCTACACCTTC. Amino acid sequence: CASSLGPGQGAGYTF. The variable domain in full, with the rest retrieved from reference TRBV5-1 and TRBJ1-2, is KAGVTQTPRYLIKTRGQQVTLSCSPISGHRSVSWYQQTPGQGLQFLFEYFSETQRNKGNFPGRFSGRQFSNSRSEMNVSTLELGDSALYLCASSLGPGQGAGYTFGSGTRLTVV.

Many counts were recorded for this clonotype. The chain joins TRBV28 to TRBJ1-1; 9 nucleotides align to TRBD1. Germline CDR1 and CDR2: MDHEN and SYDVKM. The ends lost 8 bases at V and 2 bases at J; junction bases unmatched: 12. The CDR3 contains 16 residues. CDR3 DNA: TGTGCCAGCCCCCCACGGGACAGGGAAGGAAACACTGAAGCTTTCTTT. As protein: CASPPRDREGNTEAFF. Full variable domain (remainder filled in from reference TRBV28 and TRBJ1-1): DVKVTQSSRYLVKRTGEKVFLECVQDMDHENMFWYRQDPGLGLRLIYFSYDVKMKEKGDIPEGYSVSREKKERFSLILESASTNQTSMYLCASPPRDREGNTEAFFGQGTRLTVV.

This clonotype showed up many times. The chain is built from TRBV14 and TRBJ2-1, with a weak D call TRBD1 (5 bases). This CDR3 contains 18 residues. Germline V gives CDR1 SGHDN, CDR2 FVKESK. Trimming pared 5 bases from V and 0 bases from J, leaving 20 bases between. The CDR3 protein is CASSDHRTGPLSYNEQFF. In DNA, the CDR3 is TGTGCCAGCAGCGATCACCGTACAGGACCCCTCTCCTACAATGAGCAGTTCTTC.

This clonotype was seen ten or more times. The V gene is TRBV5-1, the J gene TRBJ2-7; TRBD1 matches 8 bases. In germline, CDR1 is SGHRS, CDR2 YFSETQ. Trimming at V came to 2 bases and at J to 4 bases, leaving 17 bases not matched to a gene. The CDR3 totals 18 residues. As DNA, the CDR3 is TGCGCCAGCAGCTTACAACCGGAGACAGGGGACCAAGTATACGAGCAGTACTTC. Its translation is CASSLQPETGDQVYEQYF.

This clonotype was recorded at least ten times. The chain recombines TRBV6-1 with TRBJ2-4; D is perhaps TRBD1 (5 bases). This CDR3 has 15 residues. Germline V CDR1 and CDR2: MNHNS, SASEGT. V gave up 7 bases and J gave up 3 bases, with 16 bases separating them. For the CDR3, the DNA is TGTGCCAGCAATCCCTTTGGAAGGGGCAAAAACATTCAGTACTTC. Translating gives CASNPFGRGKNIQYF.